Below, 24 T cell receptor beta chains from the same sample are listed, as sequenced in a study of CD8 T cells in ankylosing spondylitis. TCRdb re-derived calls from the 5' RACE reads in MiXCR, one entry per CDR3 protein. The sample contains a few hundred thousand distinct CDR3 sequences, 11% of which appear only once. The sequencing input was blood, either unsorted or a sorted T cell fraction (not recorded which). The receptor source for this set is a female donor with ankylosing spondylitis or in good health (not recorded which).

The CDR3 sequence: CASTVSVGSYNEQFF. As DNA, the CDR3 is TGTGCCAGCACGGTATCGGTAGGGTCTTACAATGAGCAGTTCTTC. The chain joins TRBV28 to TRBJ2-1; D uncertain. Germline loops: CDR1 MDHEN, CDR2 SYDVKM. V was clipped by 7 bases and J by 4 bases, with 17 bases between them. This CDR3 is built from 15 residues. The whole variable domain, remainder taken from reference TRBV28 and TRBJ2-1, is DVKVTQSSRYLVKRTGEKVFLECVQDMDHENMFWYRQDPGLGLRLIYFSYDVKMKEKGDIPEGYSVSREKKERFSLILESASTNQTSMYLCASTVSVGSYNEQFFGPGTRLTVL.

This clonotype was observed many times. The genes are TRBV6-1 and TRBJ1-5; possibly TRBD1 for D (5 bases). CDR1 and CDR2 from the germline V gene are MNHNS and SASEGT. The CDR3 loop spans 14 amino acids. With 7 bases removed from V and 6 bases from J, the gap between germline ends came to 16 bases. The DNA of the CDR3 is TGTGCCAGCACCGGGACCGCTCAGAGTCAGCCCCAGCATTTT. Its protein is CASTGTAQSQPQHF.

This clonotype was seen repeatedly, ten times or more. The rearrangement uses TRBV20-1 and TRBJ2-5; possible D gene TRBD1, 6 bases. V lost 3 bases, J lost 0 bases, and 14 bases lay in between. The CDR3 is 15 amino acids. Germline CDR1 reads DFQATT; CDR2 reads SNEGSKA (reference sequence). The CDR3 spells CSASPVTGNQETQYF. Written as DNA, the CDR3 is TGCAGTGCTAGCCCCGTAACAGGGAACCAAGAGACCCAGTACTTC.

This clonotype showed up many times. CDR3 protein: CASSLTGGGYEQYF. The CDR3 DNA reads as TGTGCCAGCAGCTTAACAGGGGGCGGGTACGAGCAGTACTTC. The chain combines TRBV7-8 with TRBJ2-7; 9 nucleotides match TRBD1. Germline-derived CDR1 and CDR2 are SGHVS and FQNEAQ. CDR3 length equals 14 residues. Trimming at V came to 2 bases and at J to 4 bases, leaving 3 bases not matched to a gene.

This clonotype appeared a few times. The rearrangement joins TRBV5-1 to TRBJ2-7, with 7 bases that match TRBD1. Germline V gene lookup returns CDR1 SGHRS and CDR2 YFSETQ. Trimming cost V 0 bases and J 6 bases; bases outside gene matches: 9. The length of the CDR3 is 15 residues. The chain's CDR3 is CASSLADRDGGEQYF. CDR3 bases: TGCGCCAGCAGCTTGGCCGACAGGGACGGTGGCGAGCAGTACTTC.

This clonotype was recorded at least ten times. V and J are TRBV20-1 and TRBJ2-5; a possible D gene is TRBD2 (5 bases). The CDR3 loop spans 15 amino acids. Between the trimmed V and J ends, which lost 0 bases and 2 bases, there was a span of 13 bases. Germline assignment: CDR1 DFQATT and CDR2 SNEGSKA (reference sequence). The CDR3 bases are TGCAGTGCTAGAGATAGGATCCTAGCTCAAGAGACCCAGTACTTC. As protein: CSARDRILAQETQYF.

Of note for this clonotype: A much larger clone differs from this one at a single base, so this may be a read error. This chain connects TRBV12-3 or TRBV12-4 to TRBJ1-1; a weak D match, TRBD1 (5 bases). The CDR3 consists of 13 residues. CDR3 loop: CASSRRETTKAFF. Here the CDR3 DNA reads TGTGCCAGCAGCCGCAGGGAAACCACTAAAGCTTTCTTT.

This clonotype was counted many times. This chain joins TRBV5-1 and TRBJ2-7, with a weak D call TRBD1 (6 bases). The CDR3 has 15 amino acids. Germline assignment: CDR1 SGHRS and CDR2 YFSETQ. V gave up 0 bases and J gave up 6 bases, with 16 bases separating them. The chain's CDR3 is CASSLEAGVKGEQYF. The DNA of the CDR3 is TGCGCCAGCAGCTTGGAAGCAGGGGTAAAAGGCGAGCAGTACTTC.

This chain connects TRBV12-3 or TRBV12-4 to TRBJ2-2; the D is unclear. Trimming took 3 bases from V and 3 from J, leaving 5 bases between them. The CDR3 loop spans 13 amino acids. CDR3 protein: CASSLQHTGELFF. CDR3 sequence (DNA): TGTGCCAGCAGTTTGCAGCACACCGGGGAGCTGTTTTTT.

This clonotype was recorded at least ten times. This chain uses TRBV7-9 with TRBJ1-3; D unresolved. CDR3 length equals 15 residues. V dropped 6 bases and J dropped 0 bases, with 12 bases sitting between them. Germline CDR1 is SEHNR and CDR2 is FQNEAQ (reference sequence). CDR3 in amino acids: CASSTPSGSGNTIYF. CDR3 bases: TGTGCCAGCAGTACCCCTTCAGGCTCTGGAAACACCATATATTTT.

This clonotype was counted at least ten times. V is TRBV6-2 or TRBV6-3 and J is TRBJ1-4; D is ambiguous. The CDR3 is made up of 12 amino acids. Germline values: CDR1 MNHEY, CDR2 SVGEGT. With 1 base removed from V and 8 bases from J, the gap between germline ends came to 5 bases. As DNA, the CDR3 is TGTGCCAGCAGTTACTTCGGCGAAAAACTGTTTTTT. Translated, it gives CASSYFGEKLFF.

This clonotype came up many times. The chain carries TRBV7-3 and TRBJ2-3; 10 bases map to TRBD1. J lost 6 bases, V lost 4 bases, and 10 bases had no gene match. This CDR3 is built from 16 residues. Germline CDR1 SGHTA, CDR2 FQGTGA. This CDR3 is CASSSQSGTGVDTQYF. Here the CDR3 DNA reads TGTGCCAGCAGCTCTCAATCCGGGACAGGGGTGGATACGCAGTATTTT.

The CDR3 protein is CASSETGLGDYTF. For the CDR3, the DNA is TGTGCCAGCAGTGAGACAGGGCTGGGGGACTACACCTTC. This rearrangement joins TRBV6-1 to TRBJ1-2; 7 positions match TRBD1. The CDR3 contains 13 residues. V gave up 3 bases and J gave up 10 bases; unmatched junction bases: 8. Germline V gives CDR1 MNHNS, CDR2 SASEGT.

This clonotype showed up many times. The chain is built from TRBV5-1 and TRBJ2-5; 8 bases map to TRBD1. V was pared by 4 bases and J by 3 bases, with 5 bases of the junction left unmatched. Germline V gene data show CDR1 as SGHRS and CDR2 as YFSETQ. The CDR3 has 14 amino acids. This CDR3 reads CASSPGGAEETQYF. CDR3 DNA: TGCGCCAGCAGCCCAGGGGGCGCAGAAGAGACCCAGTACTTC.

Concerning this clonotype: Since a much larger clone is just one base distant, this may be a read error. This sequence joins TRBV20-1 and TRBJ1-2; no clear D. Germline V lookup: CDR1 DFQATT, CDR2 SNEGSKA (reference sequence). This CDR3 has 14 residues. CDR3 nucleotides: TGCAGTGCCCTACCCGATCATACGAACTATGGCGACACCTTC. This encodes CSALPDHTNYGDTF.

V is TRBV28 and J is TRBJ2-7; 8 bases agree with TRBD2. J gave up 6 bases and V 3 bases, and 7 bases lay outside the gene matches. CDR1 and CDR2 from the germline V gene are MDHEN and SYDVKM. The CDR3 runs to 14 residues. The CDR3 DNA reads TGTGCCAGCAGTTTTAACGGGGGGGCCGTCGAGCAGTACTTC. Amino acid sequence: CASSFNGGAVEQYF.

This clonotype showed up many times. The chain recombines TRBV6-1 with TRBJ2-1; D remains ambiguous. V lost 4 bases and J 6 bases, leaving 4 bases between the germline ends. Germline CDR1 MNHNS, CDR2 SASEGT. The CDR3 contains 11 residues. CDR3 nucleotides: TGTGCCAGCAGTGTCCGCAATGAGCAGTTCTTC. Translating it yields CASSVRNEQFF.

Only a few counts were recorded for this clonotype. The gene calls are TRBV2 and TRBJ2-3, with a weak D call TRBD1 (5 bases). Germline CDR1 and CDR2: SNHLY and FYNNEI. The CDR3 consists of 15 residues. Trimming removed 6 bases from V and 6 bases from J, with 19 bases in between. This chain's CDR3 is CASRALDTISDTQYF. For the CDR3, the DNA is TGTGCCAGCAGGGCCCTGGACACGATCTCGGATACGCAGTATTTT.

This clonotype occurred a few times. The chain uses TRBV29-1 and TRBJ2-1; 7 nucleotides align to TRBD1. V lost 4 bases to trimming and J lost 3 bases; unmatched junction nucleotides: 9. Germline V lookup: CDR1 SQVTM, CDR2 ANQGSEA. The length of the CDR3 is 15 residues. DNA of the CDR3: TGCAGCGTTGGCCGACAGGGAGTCAACTACAATGAGCAGTTCTTC. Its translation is CSVGRQGVNYNEQFF.

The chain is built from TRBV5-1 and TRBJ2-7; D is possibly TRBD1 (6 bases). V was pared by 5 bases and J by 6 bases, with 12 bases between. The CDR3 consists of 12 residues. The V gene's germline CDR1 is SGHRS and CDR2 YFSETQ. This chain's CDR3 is CASRDSASEQYF. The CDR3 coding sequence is TGCGCCAGCAGGGACAGCGCCTCCGAGCAGTACTTC.

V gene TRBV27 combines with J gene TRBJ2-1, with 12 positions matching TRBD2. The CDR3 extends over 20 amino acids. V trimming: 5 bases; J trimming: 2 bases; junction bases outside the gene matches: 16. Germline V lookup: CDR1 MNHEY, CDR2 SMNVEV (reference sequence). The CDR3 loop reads CASSPSLAGGRRGTYNEQFF. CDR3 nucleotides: TGTGCCAGCAGTCCCAGCCTAGCGGGGGGGCGAAGAGGGACCTACAATGAGCAGTTCTTC.

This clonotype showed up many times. In nucleotides, the CDR3 is TGCAGTCCGGAACGGGACGGAACCTACGAGCAGTACTTC. Amino acids: CSPERDGTYEQYF. The chain links TRBV20-1 to TRBJ2-7; D may correspond to TRBD1 or TRBD2 (5 bases each). The CDR3 is made up of 13 amino acids. CDR1 is DFQATT, CDR2 SNEGSKA, per germline (reference sequence). Trimming pared 8 bases from V and 2 bases from J, leaving 16 bases between.

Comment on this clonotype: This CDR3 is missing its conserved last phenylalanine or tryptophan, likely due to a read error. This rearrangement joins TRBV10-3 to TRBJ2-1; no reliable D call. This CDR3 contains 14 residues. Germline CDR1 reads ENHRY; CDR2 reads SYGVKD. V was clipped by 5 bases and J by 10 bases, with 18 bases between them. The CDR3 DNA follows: TGTGCCATCAGTCCCCCTTCAGGCCTAGGGGAGCAGTTCATC. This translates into CAISPPSGLGEQFI.

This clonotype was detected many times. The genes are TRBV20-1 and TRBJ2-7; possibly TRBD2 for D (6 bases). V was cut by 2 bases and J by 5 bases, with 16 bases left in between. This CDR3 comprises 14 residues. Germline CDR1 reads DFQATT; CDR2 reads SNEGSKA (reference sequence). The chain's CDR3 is CSARSSRGINEQYF. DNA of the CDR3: TGCAGTGCTAGATCCTCCCGGGGGATCAACGAGCAGTACTTC.